Listed below are T cell receptor beta chains from one sample, sequenced in a study of cytomegalovirus exposure and HLA in healthy donors. The data were produced by immunoSEQ multiplex PCR, yet TCRdb's version contains in-frame clones alone and is incomplete. In the table there are 90,000 or so clones, roughly 70% of which are singletons. Sequencing was performed on PBMCs. These receptors all stem from a woman aged 18 to 35 in good health and CMV-seropositive. CDR3s include the opening cysteine and the closing phenylalanine or tryptophan. D genes are given only for firm matches. Clone size is stated in some rows and not others, as once, few, many or a class when expanded.

j_call: TRBJ1-2
cdr3_length: 15
d_call: NA
clone_size: few
v_call: TRBV4-3
cdr3_aa: CASSHLSSFSDGYTF
cdr3_nt: TGCGCCAGCAGCCACCTGTCCAGTTTTTCTGATGGCTACACCTTC

j_call: TRBJ1-3
cdr3_length: 13
d_call: NA
clone_size: NA
v_call: TRBV28
cdr3_aa: CASSDSSGNTIYF
cdr3_nt: TGTGCCAGCAGCGACAGCTCTGGAAACACCATATATTTT

j_call: TRBJ2-3
cdr3_length: 15
d_call: NA
clone_size: few
v_call: TRBV7-3
cdr3_aa: CASSLNGGLTDTQYF
cdr3_nt: TGTGCCAGCAGCTTAAATGGGGGACTCACAGATACGCAGTATTTT

j_call: TRBJ2-7
cdr3_length: 16
d_call: NA
clone_size: NA
v_call: TRBV21-1
cdr3_aa: CASSKRDRGRRYEQYF
cdr3_nt: TGTGCCAGCAGCAAAAGGGACAGGGGGCGAAGATACGAGCAGTACTTC

j_call: TRBJ2-7
cdr3_length: 14
d_call: NA
clone_size: once
v_call: TRBV7-9
cdr3_aa: CSSSFRDTSYEQYF
cdr3_nt: TGTTCCAGCAGCTTCCGGGACACTTCCTACGAGCAGTACTTC

j_call: TRBJ2-5
cdr3_length: 12
d_call: NA
clone_size: NA
v_call: TRBV29-1
cdr3_aa: CSVMLGRQTQYF
cdr3_nt: TGCAGCGTTATGTTAGGCAGGCAGACCCAGTACTTC

j_call: TRBJ1-1
cdr3_length: 15
d_call: TRBD1
clone_size: NA
v_call: TRBV7-3
cdr3_aa: CASSPAPGGGTEAFF
cdr3_nt: TGTGCCAGCAGCCCGGCCCCAGGGGGCGGAACTGAAGCTTTCTTT

j_call: TRBJ2-7
cdr3_length: 14
d_call: NA
clone_size: NA
v_call: TRBV15
cdr3_aa: CATSRVGEPYEQYF
cdr3_nt: TGTGCCACCAGCAGAGTAGGGGAACCGTACGAGCAGTACTTC

j_call: TRBJ2-5
cdr3_length: 12
d_call: TRBD2
clone_size: NA
v_call: TRBV27
cdr3_aa: CAWGGDQETQYF
cdr3_nt: TGTGCCTGGGGGGGGGACCAAGAGACCCAGTACTTC

j_call: TRBJ1-2
cdr3_length: 14
d_call: TRBD1
clone_size: NA
v_call: TRBV10-3
cdr3_aa: CAISDSGGGSGYTF
cdr3_nt: TGTGCCATCAGTGACTCAGGGGGCGGTAGTGGCTACACCTTC

j_call: TRBJ2-7
cdr3_length: 11
d_call: NA
clone_size: once
v_call: TRBV28
cdr3_aa: CASSLGREEYF
cdr3_nt: TGTGCCAGCAGTTTAGGGCGGGAAGAGTACTTC

j_call: TRBJ2-7
cdr3_length: 15
d_call: NA
clone_size: NA
v_call: TRBV28
cdr3_aa: CASTPRSSHPYEQYF
cdr3_nt: TGTGCCAGCACCCCCCGGTCCTCCCATCCCTACGAGCAGTACTTC

j_call: TRBJ2-4
cdr3_length: 14
d_call: TRBD2
clone_size: NA
v_call: TRBV5-6
cdr3_aa: CASSFSGVGNIQYF
cdr3_nt: TGTGCCAGCAGCTTCAGCGGGGTGGGGAACATTCAGTACTTC

j_call: TRBJ1-1
cdr3_length: 14
d_call: NA
clone_size: NA
v_call: TRBV25-1
cdr3_aa: CASIPNGGSTEAFF
cdr3_nt: TGTGCCAGCATACCCAACGGGGGTTCTACTGAAGCTTTCTTT

j_call: TRBJ2-3
cdr3_length: 17
d_call: TRBD1
clone_size: NA
v_call: TRBV18
cdr3_aa: CASSPPTGGRKTDTQYF
cdr3_nt: TGTGCCAGCTCACCACCTACAGGGGGCCGCAAGACAGATACGCAGTATTTT

j_call: TRBJ1-1
cdr3_length: 16
d_call: TRBD1
clone_size: NA
v_call: TRBV5-1
cdr3_aa: CASSAHRGTMNTEAFF
cdr3_nt: TGCGCCAGCAGCGCTCACAGGGGAACTATGAACACTGAAGCTTTCTTT

j_call: TRBJ2-7
cdr3_length: 14
d_call: NA
clone_size: NA
v_call: TRBV11-1
cdr3_aa: CASSLPGSGGEQYF
cdr3_nt: TGTGCCAGCAGCTTACCGGGATCCGGGGGCGAGCAGTACTTC

j_call: TRBJ2-3
cdr3_length: 16
d_call: TRBD2
clone_size: medium-sized
v_call: TRBV4-3
cdr3_aa: CASSHLLAGGTDTQYF
cdr3_nt: TGCGCCAGCAGCCACCTACTAGCGGGAGGGACAGATACGCAGTATTTT

j_call: TRBJ2-1
cdr3_length: 19
d_call: TRBD2
clone_size: once
v_call: TRBV7-3
cdr3_aa: CASSLTPRRPAGGHNEQFF
cdr3_nt: TGTGCCAGCAGCTTAACGCCCCGGAGGCCAGCGGGAGGGCACAATGAGCAGTTCTTC

j_call: TRBJ2-7
cdr3_length: 12
d_call: NA
clone_size: NA
v_call: TRBV5-6
cdr3_aa: CASSRENYEQYF
cdr3_nt: TGTGCCAGCAGCCGGGAGAACTACGAGCAGTACTTC

j_call: TRBJ2-2
cdr3_length: 17
d_call: NA
clone_size: few
v_call: TRBV4-2
cdr3_aa: CASSQEAGYANTGELFF
cdr3_nt: TGTGCCAGCAGCCAAGAGGCAGGGTACGCGAACACCGGGGAGCTGTTTTTT